The 16 T cell receptor beta chains below were found in one sample sequenced in a study of patients and donors after allogeneic stem cell transplantation. TCRdb reprocessed the RT-PCR reads with MiXCR, giving one entry per CDR3 protein. Altogether 920,000 or so distinct CDR3 sequences are present, about a sixth being singletons, with the ten largest covering around 6%. Material: blood, either unsorted or a sorted T cell fraction (not recorded which). The receptors were sampled from a human donor who was either an allogeneic HSCT recipient or a stem cell or donor lymphocyte infusion donor (not recorded which). It is not recorded whose cells these are; they may come from a transplant donor.

The sample holds a few counts of this clonotype. The chain links TRBV15 to TRBJ1-1; 9 bases agree with TRBD1. Germline assignment: CDR1 LNHNV and CDR2 YYDKDF (reference sequence). This CDR3 comprises 15 residues. V was clipped by 6 bases and J by 11 bases; unmatched bases: 16. As DNA, the CDR3 is TGTGCCACCAGTTTCCCTCTCAACAGGGGGCCGGGGGCTTTCTTT. This gives the protein CATSFPLNRGPGAFF.

The V call is TRBV12-3 or TRBV12-4, the J call TRBJ2-7; 11 nucleotides agree with TRBD1. V shed 6 bases, J shed 2 bases, and the junction held 12 bases outside the gene matches. This CDR3 region has 17 residues. The CDR3 protein is CASSRGTGGNKAYEQYF. For the CDR3, the DNA is TGTGCCAGCAGCCGCGGGACAGGGGGAAACAAAGCCTACGAGCAGTACTTC.

J is TRBJ2-7 and V is TRBV6-1, with 10 bases that match TRBD1. CDR1 is MNHNS, CDR2 SASEGT, per germline. With 6 bases clipped from V and 6 bases from J, the junction kept 14 bases outside the gene matches. CDR3 size: 16 residues. CDR3: CASSSGQGILDGEQYF. The CDR3 coding sequence is TGTGCCAGCAGCTCGGGACAGGGGATATTGGACGGCGAGCAGTACTTC.

The sample holds a few counts of this clonotype. V and J are TRBV5-1 and TRBJ2-1; D is unresolved. The germline V gene has CDR1 SGHRS and CDR2 YFSETQ. Trimming took 4 bases from V and 0 from J, leaving 11 bases between them. This CDR3 is built from 15 residues. Written as DNA, the CDR3 is TGCGCCAGCAGCGCCGAGCTCCCCTCCTACAATGAGCAGTTCTTC. Protein product: CASSAELPSYNEQFF.

Only a few counts were recorded for this clonotype. This chain connects TRBV12-3 or TRBV12-4 to TRBJ1-5; TRBD1 agrees at 7 bases. The V gene end was trimmed by 3 bases and the J gene end by 7 bases; junction bases not matched to a gene: 9. This CDR3 is 15 amino acids long. The CDR3 is CASSFDRAFRQPQHF. The CDR3 DNA follows: TGTGCCAGCAGTTTTGACAGGGCGTTTCGACAGCCCCAGCATTTT.

The sample holds many counts of this clonotype. The chain carries TRBV9 and TRBJ2-1; D possibly matches TRBD1 or TRBD2 (5 bases each). Trimming cost V 0 bases and J 8 bases, with 9 bases left between them. CDR1 SGDLS and CDR2 YYNGEE come from the germline V gene. CDR3 size: 13 residues. The CDR3 nucleotides read TGTGCCAGCAGCGTAGTTGTGGGGGATGAGCAGTTCTTC. Translating gives CASSVVVGDEQFF.

This chain connects TRBV5-4 to TRBJ1-5; D uncertain. The V end lost 2 bases, the J end lost 4 bases, and 34 bases lay between the germline ends. The CDR3 extends over 22 amino acids. Per germline, CDR1 SGHNT and CDR2 YYREEE (reference sequence). The DNA for the CDR3 is TGTGCCAGCAGCTTCAACCCACGCGCACCCGATGAGGATTCTCCCAAAAATCAGCCCCAGCATTTT. Its protein is CASSFNPRAPDEDSPKNQPQHF.

This clonotype was seen ten or more times. CDR3 coding DNA: TGTGCCAGCAGCTCCCCGGTTACAGACGATACGCAGTATTTT. It is translated as CASSSPVTDDTQYF. The J gene is TRBJ2-3, the V gene TRBV7-2; D is uncertain. Trimming took 4 bases from V and 6 from J, leaving 14 bases between them. This CDR3 comprises 14 residues. Germline values: CDR1 SGHTA, CDR2 FQGNSA.

This clonotype came up a few times. This chain connects TRBV2 to TRBJ1-2; the match to TRBD1 covers 10 bases. This CDR3 spans 17 amino acids. Germline CDR1 SNHLY, CDR2 FYNNEI. The J segment lost 7 bases and the V segment lost 4 bases, leaving 15 bases of the junction unmatched. CDR3 region: CASSALRDRGFKGGYTF. DNA for the CDR3: TGTGCCAGCAGTGCTCTCCGGGACAGGGGATTTAAGGGTGGCTACACCTTC.

The CDR3 bases are TGCGCCAGCAGCCTAAACAGGGGGCCTACTAACTATGGCTACACCTTC. It translates to CASSLNRGPTNYGYTF. The chain employs TRBV4-3 and TRBJ1-2, with 9 positions matching TRBD1. Unmatched junction bases numbered 6, after V lost 4 bases and J lost 0 bases. This CDR3 has 16 residues. Germline CDR1 and CDR2: LGHNA and YSLEER.

This clonotype was seen more than once but under ten times. This rearrangement joins TRBV7-2 to TRBJ2-1, with 11 bases identical to TRBD1. The CDR3 loop spans 16 amino acids. Germline assignment: CDR1 SGHTA and CDR2 FQGNSA. The J segment lost 1 base and the V segment lost 5 bases, leaving 4 bases of the junction unmatched. The CDR3 reads CASSTGQGASYNEQFF. Written as DNA, the CDR3 is TGTGCCAGCAGCACCGGACAGGGGGCTTCCTACAATGAGCAGTTCTTC.

The chain employs TRBV30 and TRBJ1-5; possibly TRBD1 for D (5 bases). The CDR3 loop spans 12 amino acids. V lost 7 bases and J lost 8, with 15 bases in between. Germline V gene data show CDR1 as GTSNPN and CDR2 as SVGIG (reference sequence). The chain's CDR3 is CALTEGSKPQHF. As DNA, the CDR3 is TGTGCCTTAACAGAGGGGTCGAAGCCCCAGCATTTT.

There are many counts of this clonotype. The V gene is TRBV27, the J gene TRBJ2-3; D is possibly TRBD2 (5 bases). V gave up 2 bases and J gave up 0 bases, with 9 bases separating them. The CDR3 runs to 15 residues. CDR1 is MNHEY, CDR2 SMNVEV, per germline (reference sequence). CDR3 coding DNA: TGTGCCAGCAGTTTAGGCGGGCCGAGCACAGATACGCAGTATTTT. Protein: CASSLGGPSTDTQYF.

The rearrangement uses TRBV9 and TRBJ2-1; TRBD2 matches 9 bases. The CDR3 is 13 amino acids. Germline CDR1 reads SGDLS; CDR2 reads YYNGEE. V shed 3 bases, J shed 9 bases, and the junction held 4 bases outside the gene matches. The CDR3: CASSGGGASEQFF. Here the CDR3 DNA reads TGTGCCAGCAGCGGCGGGGGGGCAAGTGAGCAGTTCTTC. Together with reference TRBV9 and TRBJ2-1, the CDR3 gives the full variable domain: DSGVTQTPKHLITATGQRVTLRCSPRSGDLSVYWYQQSLDQGLQFLIQYYNGEERAKGNILERFSAQQFPDLHSELNLSSLELGDSALYFCASSGGGASEQFFGPGTRLTVL.

This clonotype was recorded only once. The V gene is TRBV7-2, the J gene TRBJ2-7, with a weak D call TRBD1 (5 bases). V lost 1 base and J lost 4, with 14 bases in between. Germline assignment: CDR1 SGHTA and CDR2 FQGNSA. The CDR3 is 15 amino acids. CDR3 loop: CASSLERRGRYEQYF. For the CDR3, the DNA is TGTGCCAGCAGCTTAGAAAGAAGGGGTCGGTACGAGCAGTACTTC.

This clonotype showed up many times. The chain combines TRBV12-3 or TRBV12-4 with TRBJ2-3; the match to TRBD1 covers 9 bases. The CDR3 covers 15 residues. V shed 6 bases and J 1 base; nucleotides not matched to a gene: 5. The CDR3 protein is CASSEGQGRTDTQYF. Here the CDR3 DNA reads TGTGCCAGCAGCGAGGGACAGGGCCGCACAGATACGCAGTATTTT.